This T cell receptor (beta chain) was sequenced during a study of cytomegalovirus exposure and HLA in healthy donors. Study-wide results and limits: In all likelihood, a cluster of highly shared sequence variants was a sequencing artifact. Despite most TCR sequences being rare, some public TCRs occurred in many donors.

Use of 60 Vbeta and 13 Jbeta primers characterized the PCR. Per the authors' pipeline: Per a later analysis, the number of unique TCR beta chains was around 80 million, of which some 9.9 million were shared. Libraries were prepared by immunoSEQ multiplex PCR; TCRdb keeps only in-frame clonotypes and omits some of them. Clone size and the V and J calls come from that table; the DNA yielded D and trimming. The sample includes about 120,000 clones, around 86% seen only once; the top ten take 3.9%. The CDR3 is 15 residues long. V shed 4 bases and J 2 bases; nucleotides not matched to a gene: 7. The V gene's germline CDR1 is SEHNR and CDR2 FQNEAQ (reference sequence). The sample holds a few counts of this clone. The antigen is undetermined.

The rearrangement joins TRBV7-9 to TRBJ1-1; TRBD1 matches at 7 bases. The receptor was isolated from a woman in her twenties or thirties in good health and CMV-seronegative. Material for sequencing was PBMCs. The CDR3 protein is CASSSQGQSNTEAFF. The CDR3 DNA follows: TGTGCCAGCAGCTCCCAGGGACAGAGTAACACTGAAGCTTTCTTT.